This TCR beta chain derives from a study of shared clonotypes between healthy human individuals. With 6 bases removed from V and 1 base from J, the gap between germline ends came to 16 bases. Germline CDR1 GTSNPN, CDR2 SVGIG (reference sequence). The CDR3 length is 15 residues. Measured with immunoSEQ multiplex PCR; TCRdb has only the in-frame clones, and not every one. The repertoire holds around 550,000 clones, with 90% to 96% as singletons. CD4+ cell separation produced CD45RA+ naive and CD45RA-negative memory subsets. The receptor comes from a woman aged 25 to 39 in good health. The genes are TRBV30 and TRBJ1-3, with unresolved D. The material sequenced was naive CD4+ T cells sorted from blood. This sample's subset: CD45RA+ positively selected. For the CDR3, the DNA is TGTGCCTGCTACGAAAGACACGGATCTGGAAACACCATATATTTT. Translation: CACYERHGSGNTIYF.